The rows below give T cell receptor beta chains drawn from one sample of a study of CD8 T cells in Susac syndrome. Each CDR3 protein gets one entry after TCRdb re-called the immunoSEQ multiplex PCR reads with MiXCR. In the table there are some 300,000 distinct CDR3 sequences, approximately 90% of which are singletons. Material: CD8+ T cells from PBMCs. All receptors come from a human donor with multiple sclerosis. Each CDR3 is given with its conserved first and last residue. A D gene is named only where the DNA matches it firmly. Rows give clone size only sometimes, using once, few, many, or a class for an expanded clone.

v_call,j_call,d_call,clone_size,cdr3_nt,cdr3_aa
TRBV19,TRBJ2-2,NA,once,TGTGCCAGTAGCGCGGGACGGACAACACGGAACACCGGGGAGCTGTTTTTT,CASSAGRTTRNTGELFF
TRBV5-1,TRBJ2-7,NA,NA,TGCGCCAGCAGTAAGTTATCCTACGAGCAGTACTTC,CASSKLSYEQYF
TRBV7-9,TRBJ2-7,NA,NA,TGTGCCAGCAGCTTAGTGTCAGGATACAGCCTCTACGAGCAGTACTTC,CASSLVSGYSLYEQYF
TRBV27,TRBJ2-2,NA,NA,TGTGCCAGCAGTATACGACCAGCGAACACCGGGGAGCTGTTTTTT,CASSIRPANTGELFF
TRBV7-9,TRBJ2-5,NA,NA,TGTGCCAGCAGCTTAGGTTTCCAAGAGACCCAGTACTTC,CASSLGFQETQYF
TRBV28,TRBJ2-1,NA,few,TGTGCCAGCAGTTTTAGCAATGAGCAGTTCTTC,CASSFSNEQFF
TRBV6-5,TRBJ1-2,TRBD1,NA,TGTGCCAGTGGGGGGACAGGACCTTATGGCTACACCTTC,CASGGTGPYGYTF
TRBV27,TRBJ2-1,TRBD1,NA,TGTGCCAGCAGCTCCGGGACAGGGGTTGTAGATGAGCAGTTCTTC,CASSSGTGVVDEQFF
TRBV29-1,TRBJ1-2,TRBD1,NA,TGCAGCGTTGAAGATCGTTCCGGGACAGGGGGCGTTTATGGCTACACCTTC,CSVEDRSGTGGVYGYTF
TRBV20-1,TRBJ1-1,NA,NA,TGCAGTGCTAGATCCACTGAAGCTTTCTTT,CSARSTEAFF
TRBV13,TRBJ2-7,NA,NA,TGTGCCAGCAGCGCGATACAGGGCTACGAGCAGTACTTC,CASSAIQGYEQYF
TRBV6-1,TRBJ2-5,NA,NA,TGTGCCAGCAGTGGTTTGACAGACCCGCAAGAGACCCAGTACTTC,CASSGLTDPQETQYF
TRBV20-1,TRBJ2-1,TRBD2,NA,TGCAGTGCTGGGACTAGCGGGAACCACAATGAGCAGTTCTTC,CSAGTSGNHNEQFF
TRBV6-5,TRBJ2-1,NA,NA,TGTGCCAGCAGAAGGGAAGTACTCTCCTACAATGAGCAGTTCTTC,CASRREVLSYNEQFF
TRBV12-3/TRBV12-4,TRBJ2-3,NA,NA,TGTGCCAGCAGTTTATCTCGGGTCACAGATACGCAGTATTTT,CASSLSRVTDTQYF
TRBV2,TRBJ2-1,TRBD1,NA,TGTGCCAGCAGCTCCGGGACCAGGGGGCACAATGAGCAGTTCTTC,CASSSGTRGHNEQFF
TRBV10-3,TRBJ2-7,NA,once,TGTGCCATCAGTGATACAGAGAACCACGAGCAGTACTTC,CAISDTENHEQYF
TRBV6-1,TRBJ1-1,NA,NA,TGTGCCAATCCCCCGGGCCAAATTAACACTGAAGCTTTCTTT,CANPPGQINTEAFF
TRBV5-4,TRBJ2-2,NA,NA,TGTGCCAGCAGCACCAGGGGCAACACCGGGGAGCTGTTTTTT,CASSTRGNTGELFF
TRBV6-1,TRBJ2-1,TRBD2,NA,TGTGCCAGCAGACTTAATACCGGACTAGCGGGAAAGGATGAGCAGTTCTTC,CASRLNTGLAGKDEQFF
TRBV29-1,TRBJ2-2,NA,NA,TGCAGCGTTGCGGGGTCTTCCACCGGGGAGCTGTTTTTT,CSVAGSSTGELFF
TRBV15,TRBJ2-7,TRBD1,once,TGTGCCACCAGCGCTGGGACAGGCGGTAGAGAGCAGTACTTC,CATSAGTGGREQYF
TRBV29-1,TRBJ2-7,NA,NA,TGCAGCGTTGAAGATGCGGCAGTTTCCTACGAGCAGTACTTC,CSVEDAAVSYEQYF
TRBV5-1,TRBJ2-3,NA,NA,TGCGCCAGCAGCTTGGACATGACGGGGGCTAGCACAGATACGCAGTATTTT,CASSLDMTGASTDTQYF
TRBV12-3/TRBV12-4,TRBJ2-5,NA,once,TGTGCCAGCAGCTCTATTCTAGCCCAAGAGACCCAGTACTTC,CASSSILAQETQYF
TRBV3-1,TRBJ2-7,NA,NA,TGTGCCAGCAGCCGGGCCGAGAGCTCCTACGAGCAGTACTTC,CASSRAESSYEQYF
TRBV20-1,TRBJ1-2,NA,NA,TGCAGTGCTAGAGATGTCCGGGGGAGAGCTAACTATGGCTACACCTTC,CSARDVRGRANYGYTF
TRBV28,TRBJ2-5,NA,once,TGTGCCAGCCGTTGGGGGGCGGGGGAGACCCAGTACTTC,CASRWGAGETQYF
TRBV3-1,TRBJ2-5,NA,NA,TGTGCCAGCAGCCAAGCGGAGCCTCAAGAGACCCAGTACTTC,CASSQAEPQETQYF
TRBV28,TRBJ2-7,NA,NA,TGTGCCAGCAGTGGGGTCTACGAGCAGTACTTC,CASSGVYEQYF
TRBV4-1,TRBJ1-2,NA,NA,TGCGCCAGCAGCCAGGGCCCAGGGGAGGGCTATGGCTACACCTTC,CASSQGPGEGYGYTF
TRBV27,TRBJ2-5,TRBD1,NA,TGTGCCAGCAGTTCCCTCGGGACAGGGGGCGTAAAGACCCAGTACTTC,CASSSLGTGGVKTQYF
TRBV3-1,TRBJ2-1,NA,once,TGTGCCAGCAGCCAAGGAGGGAGTAGTGGAGAGCAGTTCTTC,CASSQGGSSGEQFF
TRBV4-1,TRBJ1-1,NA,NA,TGCGCCAGCAAAGCAGTAGGTGGCACTGAAGCTTTCTTT,CASKAVGGTEAFF
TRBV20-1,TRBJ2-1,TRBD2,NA,TGCAGTGCTAGCCTGGGGACTAGCGGGGGGGCGATCCACAATGAGCAGTTCTTC,CSASLGTSGGAIHNEQFF
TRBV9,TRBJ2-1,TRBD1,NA,TGTGCCAGCAGCGTATCCGGGACAGGGGAGTTTTATGAGCAGTTCTTC,CASSVSGTGEFYEQFF
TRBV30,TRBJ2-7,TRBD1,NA,TGTGCCTGGAGTGTTGGACAGGGGGGGACCTACGAGCAGTACTTC,CAWSVGQGGTYEQYF
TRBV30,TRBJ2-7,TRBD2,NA,TGTGCCTGGAGAGTACTAGCGGGGCACTACGAGCAGTACTTC,CAWRVLAGHYEQYF
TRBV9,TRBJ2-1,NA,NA,TGTGCCAGCAGCGTAGCCAGGGGACCGTACAATGAGCAGTTCTTC,CASSVARGPYNEQFF
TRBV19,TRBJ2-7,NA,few,TGTGCCAGCAGCTCCGGGCCCTCCTACGAGCAGTACTTC,CASSSGPSYEQYF
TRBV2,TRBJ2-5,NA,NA,TGTGCCAGGGGACCTATTAAGGGTCAAGAGACCCAGTACTTC,CARGPIKGQETQYF
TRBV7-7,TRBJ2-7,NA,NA,TGTGCTAGCAGCGCAGGGCAGGGAAACTACGAGCAGTACTTC,CASSAGQGNYEQYF
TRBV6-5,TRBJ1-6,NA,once,TGTGCCAGCCGCGGGAATTCACCCCTCCACTTT,CASRGNSPLHF
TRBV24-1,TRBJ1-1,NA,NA,TGTGCCACCAGTGACCAGGAGAACACTGAAGCTTTCTTT,CATSDQENTEAFF
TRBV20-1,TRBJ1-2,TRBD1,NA,TGCAGTGCTAGAGACCTGACAGGGGGCGCGAGTGGCTACACCTTC,CSARDLTGGASGYTF
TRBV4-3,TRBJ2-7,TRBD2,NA,TGCGCCAGCAGCCAAGATCGTTCGCTAGCGGGGACCTACGAGCAGTACTTC,CASSQDRSLAGTYEQYF
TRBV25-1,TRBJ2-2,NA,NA,TGTGCCAGCAGTGAAATAGAGACGAACACCGGGGAGCTGTTTTTT,CASSEIETNTGELFF